This T cell receptor (beta chain) emerged from a study of shared clonotypes between healthy human individuals. CD8 cells regarded as naive lacked CD45RO, were positively chosen for CCR7, and omitted terminally differentiated effector memory CD45RA+ cells. This clone was picked up one time. Other DNA sequences of this sample code for an identical CDR3. Data came from immunoSEQ multiplex PCR; TCRdb stores just in-frame clones and leaves some out. The sample yields about 700,000 clones, roughly 94% seen once. Trimming cost V 3 bases and J 4 bases, with 8 bases left between them. Per germline, CDR1 SGHTA and CDR2 FQGTGA. There are 13 residues in the CDR3.

Sample: naive CD8+ T cells sorted from blood. The chain couples TRBV7-3 to TRBJ2-3; D gene uncertain. The clonotype was recovered from a man younger than 45 in good health. The CDR3 coding sequence is TGTGCCAGCAGCTTGAGTGGTCCAGATACGCAGTATTTT. Translated, it gives CASSLSGPDTQYF.